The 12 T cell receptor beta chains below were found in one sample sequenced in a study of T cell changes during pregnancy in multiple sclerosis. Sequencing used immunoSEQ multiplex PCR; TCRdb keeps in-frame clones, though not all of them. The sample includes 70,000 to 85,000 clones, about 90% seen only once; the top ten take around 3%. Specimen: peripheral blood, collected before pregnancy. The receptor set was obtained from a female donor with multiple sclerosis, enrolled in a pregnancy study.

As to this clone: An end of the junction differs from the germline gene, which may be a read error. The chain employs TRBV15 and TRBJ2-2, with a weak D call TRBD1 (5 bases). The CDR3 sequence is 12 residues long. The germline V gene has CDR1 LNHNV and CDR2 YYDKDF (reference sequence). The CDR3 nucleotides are TGTGCCACCGGCAGGGCCACCGGGGAGCTGTTTTTT. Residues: CATGRATGELFF.

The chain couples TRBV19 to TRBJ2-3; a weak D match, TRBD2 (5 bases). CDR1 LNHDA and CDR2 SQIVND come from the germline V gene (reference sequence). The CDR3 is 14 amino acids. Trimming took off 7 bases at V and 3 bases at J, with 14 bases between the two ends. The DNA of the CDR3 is TGTGCCAGTATCCGGGATCCGGGGACAGATACGCAGTATTTT. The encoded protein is CASIRDPGTDTQYF.

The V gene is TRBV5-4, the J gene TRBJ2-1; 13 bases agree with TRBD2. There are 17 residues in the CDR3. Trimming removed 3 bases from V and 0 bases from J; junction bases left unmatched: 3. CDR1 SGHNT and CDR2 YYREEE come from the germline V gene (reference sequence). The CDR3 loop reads CASSSRTSGSSYNEQFF. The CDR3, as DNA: TGTGCCAGCAGCTCAAGGACTAGCGGGAGCTCCTACAATGAGCAGTTCTTC.

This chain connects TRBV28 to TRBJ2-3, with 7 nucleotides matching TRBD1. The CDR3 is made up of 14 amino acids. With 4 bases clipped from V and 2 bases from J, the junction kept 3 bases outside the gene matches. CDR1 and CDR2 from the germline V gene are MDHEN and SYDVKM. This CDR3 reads CASSSTGITDTQYF. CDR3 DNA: TGTGCCAGCAGTTCGACAGGGATCACAGATACGCAGTATTTT.

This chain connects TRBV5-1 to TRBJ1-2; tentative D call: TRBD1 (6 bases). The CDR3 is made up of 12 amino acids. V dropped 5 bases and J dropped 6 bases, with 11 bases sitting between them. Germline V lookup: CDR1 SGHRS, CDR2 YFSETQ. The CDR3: CASRSGADGYTF. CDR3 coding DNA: TGCGCCAGCAGATCAGGGGCGGATGGCTACACCTTC.

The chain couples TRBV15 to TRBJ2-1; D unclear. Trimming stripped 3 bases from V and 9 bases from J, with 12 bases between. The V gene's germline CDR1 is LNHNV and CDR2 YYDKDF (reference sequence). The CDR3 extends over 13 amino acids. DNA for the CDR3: TGTGCCACCAGCAGCCAGTTAATCCCTGAGCAGTTCTTC. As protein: CATSSQLIPEQFF.

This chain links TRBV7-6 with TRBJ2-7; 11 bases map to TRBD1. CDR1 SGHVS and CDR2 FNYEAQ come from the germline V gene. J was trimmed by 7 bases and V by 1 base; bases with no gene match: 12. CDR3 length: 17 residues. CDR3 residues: CASSLGAGQGAEGEQYF. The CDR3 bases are TGTGCCAGCAGCTTAGGTGCAGGACAGGGGGCCGAGGGGGAGCAGTACTTC. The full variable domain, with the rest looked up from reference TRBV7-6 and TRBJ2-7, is GAGVSQSPRYKVTKRGQDVALRCDPISGHVSLYWYRQALGQGPEFLTYFNYEAQQDKSGLPNDRFSAERPEGSISTLTIQRTEQRDSAMYRCASSLGAGQGAEGEQYFGPGTRLTVT.

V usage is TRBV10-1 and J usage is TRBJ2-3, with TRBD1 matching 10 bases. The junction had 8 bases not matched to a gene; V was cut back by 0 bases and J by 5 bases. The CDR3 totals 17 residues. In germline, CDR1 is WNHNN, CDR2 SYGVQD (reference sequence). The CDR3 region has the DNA TGCGCCAGCAGTGAGTCGGCGCCGGGACAGGGGTTAGATACGCAGTATTTT. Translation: CASSESAPGQGLDTQYF.

CDR3 sequence: CASSRKPMRNTEAFF. The CDR3 DNA follows: TGTGCCAGCAGCCGTAAACCTATGCGCAACACTGAAGCTTTCTTT. This chain uses TRBV7-9 with TRBJ1-1, with unresolved D. This CDR3 has 15 residues. Germline V gene lookup returns CDR1 SEHNR and CDR2 FQNEAQ (reference sequence). Between the trimmed V and J ends, which lost 5 bases and 2 bases, there was a span of 15 bases.

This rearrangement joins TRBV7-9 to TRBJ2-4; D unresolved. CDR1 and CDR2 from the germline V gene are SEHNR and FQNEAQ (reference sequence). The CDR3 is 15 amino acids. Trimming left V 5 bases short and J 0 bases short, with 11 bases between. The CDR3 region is CASSRFGLAKNIQYF. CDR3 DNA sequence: TGTGCCAGCAGCCGCTTCGGGTTAGCCAAAAACATTCAGTACTTC.

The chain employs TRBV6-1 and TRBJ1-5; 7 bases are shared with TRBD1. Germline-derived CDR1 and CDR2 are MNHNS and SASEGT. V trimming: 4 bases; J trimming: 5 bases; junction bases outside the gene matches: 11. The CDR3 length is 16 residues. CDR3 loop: CASSVGSRGVDQPQHF. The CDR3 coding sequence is TGTGCCAGCAGTGTGGGCTCCAGGGGGGTCGATCAGCCCCAGCATTTT.

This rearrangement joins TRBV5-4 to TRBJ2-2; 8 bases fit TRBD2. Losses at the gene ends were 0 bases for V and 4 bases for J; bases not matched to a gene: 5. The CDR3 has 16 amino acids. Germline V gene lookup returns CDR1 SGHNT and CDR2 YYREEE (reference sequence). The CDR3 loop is CASSLEGLGVTGELFF. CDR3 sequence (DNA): TGTGCCAGCAGCTTGGAGGGACTAGGTGTCACCGGGGAGCTGTTTTTT. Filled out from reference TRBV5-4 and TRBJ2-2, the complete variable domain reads ETGVTQSPTHLIKTRGQQVTLRCSSQSGHNTVSWYQQALGQGPQFIFQYYREEENGRGNFPPRFSGLQFPNYSSELNVNALELDDSALYLCASSLEGLGVTGELFFGEGSRLTVL.